Shown below are 22 T cell receptor beta chains from a single sample sequenced in a study of blood T cell repertoires in COVID-19. Libraries were prepared by immunoSEQ multiplex PCR; TCRdb keeps only in-frame clonotypes and omits some of them. The data hold 45,000 to 55,000 clones, with just over 85% observed a single time. Material: peripheral blood. Source of these receptors: a man in his sixties or seventies with active COVID-19.

The chain links TRBV7-8 to TRBJ2-7; TRBD2 aligns across 10 bases. Germline CDR1 SGHVS, CDR2 FQNEAQ. Germline trimming cut 5 bases from V and 0 bases from J; bases unmatched to any gene: 7. The CDR3 totals 16 residues. CDR3: CASSPGLARSSYEQYF. Here the CDR3 DNA reads TGTGCCAGCAGCCCGGGACTAGCGCGGAGCTCCTACGAGCAGTACTTC. Looking up the rest from reference TRBV7-8 and TRBJ2-7 gives the full variable domain: GAGVSQSPRYKVAKRGQDVALRCDPISGHVSLFWYQQALGQGPEFLTYFQNEAQLDKSGLPSDRFFAERPEGSVSTLKIQRTQQEDSAVYLCASSPGLARSSYEQYFGPGTRLTVT.

The chain uses TRBV5-1 and TRBJ2-3; TRBD1 matches at 7 bases. The length of the CDR3 is 14 residues. Per germline, CDR1 SGHRS and CDR2 YFSETQ. The trim removed 2 bases at V and 6 bases at J, leaving 6 bases unmatched. The CDR3 DNA reads as TGCGCCAGCAGCTTTGAGGGGGCCGGGGATACGCAGTATTTT. Translating gives CASSFEGAGDTQYF.

The V call is TRBV2, the J call TRBJ1-5, with 7 bases fitting TRBD1. The CDR3 has 15 amino acids. V dropped 7 bases and J dropped 6; count of bases not matched to a gene: 12. Germline V CDR1 and CDR2: SNHLY, FYNNEI. The CDR3 region has the DNA TGTGCCAGCAAAGGGAAAGGGGGCAACAGTCAGCCCCAGCATTTT. Translation gives CASKGKGGNSQPQHF. Supplemented by reference TRBV2 and TRBJ1-5, the full variable domain reads EPEVTQTPSHQVTQMGQEVILRCVPISNHLYFYWYRQILGQKVEFLVSFYNNEISEKSEIFDDQFSVERPDGSNFTLKIRSTKLEDSAMYFCASKGKGGNSQPQHFGDGTRLSIL.

Concerning this clone: A junction end diverges from the germline sequence, so it may reflect a read error. The V gene is TRBV7-7, the J gene TRBJ2-3; 8 bases line up with TRBD1. The germline CDR1 and CDR2 sequences are SSHAT and FNYEAQ (reference sequence). This CDR3 has 18 residues. CDR3 bases: TGTGCTAGCAGCTTAAGTCCGCGACAGGGGTTTCGCACAGATACGCAGTATTTT. It specifies CASSLSPRQGFRTDTQYF.

The rearrangement joins TRBV10-3 to TRBJ1-2; D is ambiguous. The CDR3 is 14 residues long. The V and J ends lost 4 bases and 2 bases respectively, with 11 bases between them. The V gene's germline CDR1 is ENHRY and CDR2 SYGVKD. The CDR3 here is CAISASGMNYGYTF. The DNA for the CDR3 is TGTGCCATCAGTGCCTCAGGCATGAACTATGGCTACACCTTC.

This sequence joins TRBV5-1 and TRBJ2-5; TRBD2 matches 9 bases. With 6 bases clipped from V and 4 bases from J, the junction kept 7 bases outside the gene matches. CDR1 SGHRS and CDR2 YFSETQ come from the germline V gene. The CDR3 is 14 amino acids. The CDR3 loop reads CASKAGGWIETQYF. The CDR3 nucleotides are TGCGCCAGCAAAGCGGGGGGATGGATAGAGACCCAGTACTTC.

This clone came up once. This chain joins TRBV3-1 (or the pseudogene TRBV3-2) and TRBJ1-2, with D perhaps TRBD1 (5 bases). In germline, CDR1 is LGHDT, CDR2 YNNKEL (reference sequence). The CDR3 runs to 16 residues. The V gene lost 2 bases and the J gene lost 6 bases, with 19 bases spanning the gap. The CDR3 DNA is TGTGCCAGCAGCCAAAAGGAAATACGGACACGCAATGGCTACACCTTC. Translating it yields CASSQKEIRTRNGYTF.

J is TRBJ2-1 and V is TRBV5-1; 9 nucleotides match TRBD1. The CDR3 spans 14 residues. CDR1 and CDR2 from the germline V gene are SGHRS and YFSETQ. The J segment lost 7 bases and the V segment lost 4 bases, leaving 6 bases of the junction unmatched. The CDR3: CASSAQGALNEQFF. The CDR3 nucleotides read TGCGCCAGCAGCGCACAGGGGGCGTTAAATGAGCAGTTCTTC.

CDR3 nucleotide sequence: TGTGCCAGCAGTTTAACACAGGGGCTATATGGCTACACCTTC. Translation gives CASSLTQGLYGYTF. The chain links TRBV6-5 to TRBJ1-2, with TRBD1 matching over 7 bases. Losses at the gene ends were 4 bases for V and 5 bases for J; bases not matched to a gene: 7. The germline V gene encodes CDR1 MNHEY and CDR2 SVGAGI. This CDR3 comprises 14 residues.

The genes are TRBV5-5 and TRBJ2-6; perhaps TRBD2 as D (5 bases). The CDR3 length is 16 residues. The germline V gene has CDR1 SGHKS and CDR2 YYEKEE (reference sequence). Trimming removed 4 bases from V and 2 bases from J, with 13 bases in between. The CDR3 is CASSPTGWPGANVLTF. The DNA of the CDR3 is TGTGCCAGCAGCCCCACGGGGTGGCCTGGGGCCAACGTCCTGACTTTC.

The genes are TRBV9 and TRBJ1-1; D is unresolved. The CDR3 totals 15 residues. Germline CDR1 is SGDLS and CDR2 is YYNGEE. V was shortened by 5 bases and J by 2 bases, with 16 bases between the two germline ends. CDR3: CASREGDGYNTEAFF. As DNA, the CDR3 is TGTGCCAGCAGGGAGGGAGACGGCTACAACACTGAAGCTTTCTTT.

V gene TRBV12-3 or TRBV12-4 combines with J gene TRBJ2-5; TRBD2 aligns across 11 bases. The CDR3 consists of 13 residues. Trimming removed 5 bases from V and 4 bases from J; junction bases left unmatched: 0. The chain's CDR3 is CASSGLAGETQYF. The CDR3 DNA is TGTGCCAGCAGTGGACTAGCGGGAGAGACCCAGTACTTC.

V is TRBV27 and J is TRBJ2-1; a possible D gene is TRBD2 (6 bases). The CDR3 has 13 amino acids. V was pared by 8 bases and J by 0 bases, with 8 bases between. Germline CDR1 reads MNHEY; CDR2 reads SMNVEV (reference sequence). The CDR3: CASRGFSYNEQFF. Written as DNA, the CDR3 is TGTGCCAGCCGGGGGTTCTCCTACAATGAGCAGTTCTTC.

The chain links TRBV5-4 to TRBJ2-5; 8 nucleotides line up with TRBD2. The J segment lost 5 bases and the V segment lost 0 bases, leaving 6 bases of the junction unmatched. This CDR3 is 15 amino acids long. The V gene's germline CDR1 is SGHNT and CDR2 YYREEE (reference sequence). The CDR3 DNA reads TGTGCCAGCAGCTTGGGGGGGACTAGTTTGGAGACCCAGTACTTC. This sequence encodes CASSLGGTSLETQYF.

V gene TRBV7-9 combines with J gene TRBJ2-3; the D gene is possibly TRBD1 (6 bases). The germline V and J ends were trimmed by 7 bases and 0 bases, with 11 bases remaining between them. This CDR3 has 14 amino acids. CDR1 is SEHNR, CDR2 FQNEAQ, per germline (reference sequence). The CDR3 sequence is CASTGVLSTDTQYF. The CDR3 coding sequence is TGTGCCAGCACAGGGGTTCTAAGCACAGATACGCAGTATTTT. Together with reference TRBV7-9 and TRBJ2-3, the CDR3 gives the full variable domain: DTGVSQNPRHKITKRGQNVTFRCDPISEHNRLYWYRQTLGQGPEFLTYFQNEAQLEKSRLLSDRFSAERPKGSFSTLEIQRTEQGDSAMYLCASTGVLSTDTQYFGPGTRLTVL.

The genes are TRBV7-6 and TRBJ2-5; a possible D gene is TRBD2 (7 bases). The CDR3 has 17 amino acids. V was clipped by 2 bases and J by 4 bases, with 20 bases between them. The V gene's germline CDR1 is SGHVS and CDR2 FNYEAQ. CDR3 loop: CASSLLGGGRRGETQYF. The CDR3 DNA sequence: TGTGCCAGCAGCTTATTAGGGGGGGGCCGCCGAGGAGAGACCCAGTACTTC.

This clone was counted only a few times. J is TRBJ1-1 and V is TRBV7-9; D is possibly TRBD1 (6 bases). The CDR3 runs to 15 residues. Trimming shortened V by 1 base and J by 11 bases, and 20 bases separated the two germline ends. The germline CDR1 and CDR2 sequences are SEHNR and FQNEAQ (reference sequence). DNA of the CDR3: TGTGCCAGCAGCTTAGGGGCAACAGGGCGCCCATGGGCTTTCTTT. It is translated as CASSLGATGRPWAFF. Full variable domain (missing parts from reference TRBV7-9 and TRBJ1-1): DTGVSQNPRHKITKRGQNVTFRCDPISEHNRLYWYRQTLGQGPEFLTYFQNEAQLEKSRLLSDRFSAERPKGSFSTLEIQRTEQGDSAMYLCASSLGATGRPWAFFGQGTRLTVV.

The V gene is TRBV30, the J gene TRBJ1-4; 7 bases map to TRBD1. J was trimmed by 4 bases and V by 8 bases; bases with no gene match: 4. CDR3 size: 12 residues. Germline CDR1 GTSNPN, CDR2 SVGIG (reference sequence). In nucleotides, the CDR3 is TGTGCCCGGACAGGACTTAATGAAAAACTGTTTTTT. Translating gives CARTGLNEKLFF.

The rearrangement uses TRBV7-6 and TRBJ1-5; weak D call: TRBD1 (5 bases). Trimming left V 5 bases short and J 3 bases short, with 14 bases between. The length of the CDR3 is 15 residues. Germline values: CDR1 SGHVS, CDR2 FNYEAQ. The CDR3 DNA reads TGTGCCAGCAGCCGTGGAGCCAGGGCCAATCAGCCCCAGCATTTT. Translated: CASSRGARANQPQHF. The variable domain in full, with the rest retrieved from reference TRBV7-6 and TRBJ1-5, is GAGVSQSPRYKVTKRGQDVALRCDPISGHVSLYWYRQALGQGPEFLTYFNYEAQQDKSGLPNDRFSAERPEGSISTLTIQRTEQRDSAMYRCASSRGARANQPQHFGDGTRLSIL.

This chain links TRBV7-8 with TRBJ2-1, with 14 nucleotides matching TRBD2. The CDR3 contains 17 residues. Germline CDR1 is SGHVS and CDR2 is FQNEAQ. Losses at the gene ends were 2 bases for V and 9 bases for J; bases not matched to a gene: 9. The CDR3 DNA sequence: TGTGCCAGCAGCTTAAGCCCCCCGGGACTAGCGGGGGCTGAGCAGTTCTTC. Protein sequence: CASSLSPPGLAGAEQFF.

V gene TRBV4-3 combines with J gene TRBJ2-3, with no clear D. V was shortened by 0 bases and J by 2 bases, with 9 bases between the two germline ends. CDR1 and CDR2 (germline): LGHNA, YSLEER. This CDR3 is built from 15 residues. CDR3 loop: CASSQDPLFTDTQYF. Written as DNA, the CDR3 is TGCGCCAGCAGCCAAGATCCCCTCTTCACAGATACGCAGTATTTT.

CDR3 in DNA: TGTGCCAGCAGCTTAAGGGGAGGGGACGAGCAGTACTTC. It is translated as CASSLRGGDEQYF. The V gene is TRBV11-3, the J gene TRBJ2-7; 7 nucleotides match TRBD2. V shed 2 bases and J 5 bases; nucleotides not matched to a gene: 3. The germline V gene encodes CDR1 SGHNT and CDR2 YENEEA. The CDR3 has 13 amino acids. Based on the CDR3 plus reference TRBV11-3 and TRBJ2-7, the full variable domain is EAGVVQSPRYKIIEKKQPVAFWCNPISGHNTLYWYLQNLGQGPELLIRYENEEAVDDSQLPKDRFSAERLKGVDSTLKIQPAELGDSAVYLCASSLRGGDEQYFGPGTRLTVT.